The 11 T cell receptor beta chains below all came from one sample that was sequenced in a study of blood T cell repertoires in COVID-19. The assay was immunoSEQ multiplex PCR, and TCRdb's table has in-frame clones only and misses some. The table shows around 290,000 clones, with approximately 85% occurring only once. Sequences were obtained from PBMCs or T cells enriched from blood (not recorded which). The receptors shown here come from a woman in her 30s who had recovered from COVID-19.

The J gene is TRBJ1-3, the V gene TRBV28, with 7 bases lining up with TRBD1. The CDR3 has 14 amino acids. Germline V gives CDR1 MDHEN, CDR2 SYDVKM. J lost 2 bases, V lost 6 bases, and 4 bases had no gene match. The CDR3 bases are TGTGCCAGCAGGGTTCAGGGGGCTGGAAACACCATATATTTT. Amino acids: CASRVQGAGNTIYF.

The genes are TRBV24-1 and TRBJ1-4, with 10 bases matching TRBD1. J lost 7 bases, V lost 3 bases, and 4 bases had no gene match. The CDR3 loop spans 15 amino acids. Germline V gives CDR1 KGHDR, CDR2 SFDVKD. This chain's CDR3 is CATSDTRQGAEKLFF. As DNA, the CDR3 is TGTGCCACCAGTGATACCCGACAGGGGGCTGAAAAACTGTTTTTT.

The chain combines TRBV28 with TRBJ2-7; the D is unclear. With 1 base removed from V and 0 bases from J, the gap between germline ends came to 4 bases. This CDR3 is built from 13 residues. The germline CDR1 and CDR2 sequences are MDHEN and SYDVKM. The CDR3 sequence is CASSLSSSYEQYF. As DNA, the CDR3 is TGTGCCAGCAGTTTATCCAGCTCCTACGAGCAGTACTTC.

This clone was detected only once. The gene calls are TRBV24-1 and TRBJ2-1, with D maybe TRBD2 (5 bases). Trimming removed 3 bases at V and 12 bases at J, with 17 bases between. Germline CDR1 and CDR2: KGHDR and SFDVKD. The CDR3 sequence is 14 residues long. The CDR3 region has the DNA TGTGCCACCAGTGATCCGTCCGTGGGAGCAGGGCAGTTCTTC. Translated: CATSDPSVGAGQFF.

J is TRBJ2-5 and V is TRBV5-4; 8 bases line up with TRBD1. CDR1 is SGHNT, CDR2 YYREEE, per germline (reference sequence). The trim removed 6 bases at V and 2 bases at J, leaving 9 bases unmatched. This CDR3 contains 15 residues. CDR3 sequence (DNA): TGTGCCAGCAAACCACCGGGACAGGTTCAAGAGACCCAGTACTTC. Translating it yields CASKPPGQVQETQYF.

The chain employs TRBV7-3 and TRBJ2-3; D remains ambiguous. This CDR3 has 12 residues. V dropped 5 bases and J dropped 2 bases, with 5 bases sitting between them. CDR1 is SGHTA, CDR2 FQGTGA, per germline. The CDR3 nucleotides read TGTGCCAGCAGCCTATTCACAGATACGCAGTATTTT. It encodes CASSLFTDTQYF.

V is TRBV30 and J is TRBJ1-4; D is unresolved. Deletions cut 0 bases from V and 8 bases from J, with 10 bases between. This CDR3 has 13 amino acids. CDR1 GTSNPN and CDR2 SVGIG come from the germline V gene (reference sequence). DNA for the CDR3: TGTGCCTGGAGTGTCGGACTTGGCGAAAAACTGTTTTTT. This encodes CAWSVGLGEKLFF. Using reference TRBV30 and TRBJ1-4 for the parts outside the CDR3, the full variable domain is SQTIHQWPATLVQPVGSPLSLECTVEGTSNPNLYWYRQAAGRGLQLLFYSVGIGQISSEVPQNLSASRPQDRQFILSSKKLLLSDSGFYLCAWSVGLGEKLFFGSGTQLSVL.

V is TRBV7-2 and J is TRBJ2-3, with 12 positions matching TRBD2. Trimming removed 1 base from V and 10 bases from J; junction bases left unmatched: 6. CDR1 and CDR2 from the germline V gene are SGHTA and FQGNSA. CDR3 length equals 15 residues. CDR3 coding DNA: TGTGCCAGCAGCTTAGGGCAGACTAGCGGGGGCGCGCAGTATTTT. It is translated as CASSLGQTSGGAQYF.

This chain uses TRBV6-5 with TRBJ1-1; no clear D. V lost 4 bases and J 4 bases, leaving 16 bases between the germline ends. Germline assignment: CDR1 MNHEY and CDR2 SVGAGI. There are 15 residues in the CDR3. Here the CDR3 DNA reads TGTGCCAGCAGTTCAGGATGGGGAGTGGGCACTGAAGCTTTCTTT. Its translation: CASSSGWGVGTEAFF.

The chain employs TRBV30 and TRBJ2-7; 7 nucleotides match TRBD1. The CDR3 is made up of 12 amino acids. Germline CDR1 and CDR2: GTSNPN and SVGIG (reference sequence). J lost 2 bases, V lost 5 bases, and 3 bases had no gene match. This CDR3 reads CAWGGTAYEQYF. Written as DNA, the CDR3 is TGTGCCTGGGGTGGGACAGCCTACGAGCAGTACTTC.

V usage is TRBV28 and J usage is TRBJ2-2; 9 nucleotides align to TRBD2. In germline, CDR1 is MDHEN, CDR2 SYDVKM. The CDR3 consists of 17 residues. V lost 6 bases and J lost 3; bases outside the gene matches: 11. The CDR3, as DNA: TGTGCCAGCAGATCCTATAGCGGGAGCGTCGACACCGGGGAGCTGTTTTTT. Its protein is CASRSYSGSVDTGELFF. Complete variable domain (other parts from reference TRBV28 and TRBJ2-2): DVKVTQSSRYLVKRTGEKVFLECVQDMDHENMFWYRQDPGLGLRLIYFSYDVKMKEKGDIPEGYSVSREKKERFSLILESASTNQTSMYLCASRSYSGSVDTGELFFGEGSRLTVL.